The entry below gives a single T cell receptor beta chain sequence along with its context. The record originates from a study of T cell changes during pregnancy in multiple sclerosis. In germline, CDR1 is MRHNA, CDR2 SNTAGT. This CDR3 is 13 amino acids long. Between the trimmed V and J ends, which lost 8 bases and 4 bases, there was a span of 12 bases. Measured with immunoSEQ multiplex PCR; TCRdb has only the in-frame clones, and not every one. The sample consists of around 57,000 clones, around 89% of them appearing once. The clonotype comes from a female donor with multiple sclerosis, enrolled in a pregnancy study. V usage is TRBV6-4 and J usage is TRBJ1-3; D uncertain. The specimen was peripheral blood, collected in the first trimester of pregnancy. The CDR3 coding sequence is TGTGCCAGCGGTAGCAAGGCGGGAAACACCATATATTTT. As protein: CASGSKAGNTIYF.